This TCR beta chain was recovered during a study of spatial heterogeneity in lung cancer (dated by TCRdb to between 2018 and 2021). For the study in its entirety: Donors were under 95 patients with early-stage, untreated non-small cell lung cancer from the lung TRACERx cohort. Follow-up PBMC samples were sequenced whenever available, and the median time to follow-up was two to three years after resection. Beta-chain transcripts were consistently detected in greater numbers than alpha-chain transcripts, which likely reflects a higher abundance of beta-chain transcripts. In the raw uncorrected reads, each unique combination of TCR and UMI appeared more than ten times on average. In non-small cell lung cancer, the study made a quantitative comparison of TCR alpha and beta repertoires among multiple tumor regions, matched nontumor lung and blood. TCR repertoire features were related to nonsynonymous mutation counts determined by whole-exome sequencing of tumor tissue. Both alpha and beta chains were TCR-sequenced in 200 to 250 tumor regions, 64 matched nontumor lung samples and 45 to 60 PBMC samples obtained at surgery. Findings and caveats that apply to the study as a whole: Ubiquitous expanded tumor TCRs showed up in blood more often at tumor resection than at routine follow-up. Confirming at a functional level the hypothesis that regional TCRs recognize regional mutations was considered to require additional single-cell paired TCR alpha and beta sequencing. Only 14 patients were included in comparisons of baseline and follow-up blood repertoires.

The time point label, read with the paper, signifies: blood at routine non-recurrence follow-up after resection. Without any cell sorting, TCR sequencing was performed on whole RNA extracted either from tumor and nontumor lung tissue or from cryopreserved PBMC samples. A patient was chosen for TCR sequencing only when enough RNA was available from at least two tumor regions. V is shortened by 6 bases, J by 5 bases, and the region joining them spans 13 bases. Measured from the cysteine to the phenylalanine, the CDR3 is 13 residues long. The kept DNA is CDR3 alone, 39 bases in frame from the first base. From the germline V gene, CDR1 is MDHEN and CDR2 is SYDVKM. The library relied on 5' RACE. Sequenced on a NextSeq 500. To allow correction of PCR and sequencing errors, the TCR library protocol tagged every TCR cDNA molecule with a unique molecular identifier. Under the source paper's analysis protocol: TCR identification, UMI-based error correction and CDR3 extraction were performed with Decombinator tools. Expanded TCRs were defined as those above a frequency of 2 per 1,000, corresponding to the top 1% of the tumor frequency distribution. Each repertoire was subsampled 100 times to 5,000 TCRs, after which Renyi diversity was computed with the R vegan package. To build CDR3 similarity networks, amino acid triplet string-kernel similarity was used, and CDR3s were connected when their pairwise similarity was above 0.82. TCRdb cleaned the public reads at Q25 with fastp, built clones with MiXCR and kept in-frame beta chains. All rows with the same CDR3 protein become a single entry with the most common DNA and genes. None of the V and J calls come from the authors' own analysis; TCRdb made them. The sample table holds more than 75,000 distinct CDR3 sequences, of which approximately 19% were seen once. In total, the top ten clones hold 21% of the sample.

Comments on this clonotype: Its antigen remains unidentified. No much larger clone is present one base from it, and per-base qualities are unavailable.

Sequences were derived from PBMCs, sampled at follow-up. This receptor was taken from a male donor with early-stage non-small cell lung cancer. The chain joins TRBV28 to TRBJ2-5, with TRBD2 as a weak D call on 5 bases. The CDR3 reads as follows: CASSRAGSETQYF. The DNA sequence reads TGTGCCAGCAGCCGGGCGGGCTCGGAGACCCAGTACTTC. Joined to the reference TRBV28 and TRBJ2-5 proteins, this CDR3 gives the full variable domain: DVKVTQSSRYLVKRTGEKVFLECVQDMDHENMFWYRQDPGLGLRLIYFSYDVKMKEKGDIPEGYSVSREKKERFSLILESASTNQTSMYLCASSRAGSETQYFGPGTRLLVL.